Listed below are T cell receptor beta chains from one sample, sequenced in a study of PD-L1 blockade in urothelial cancer. Profiling relied on immunoSEQ multiplex PCR, and the TCRdb table lists in-frame clones only, not all of them. This table holds 60,000 or so clones, 85% found once. The material sequenced was PBMCs, taken around atezolizumab (anti-PD-L1) treatment. The receptors here all came from a man between 65 and 85 years old with urothelial cancer. Both conserved end residues are part of each CDR3. A D gene is named only where the DNA matches it firmly. Size is stated for part of the rows, as once, few or many counts, or as a class when the clone is expanded.

D gene | J gene | V gene | clone size | CDR3 protein | CDR3 DNA
- | TRBJ1-1 | TRBV29-1 | few | CSVEPGTYTEAFF | TGCAGCGTTGAACCAGGGACTTACACTGAAGCTTTCTTT
TRBD2 | TRBJ2-3 | TRBV5-1 | once | CASSLGLAGLTDTQYF | TGCGCCAGCAGCCTTGGACTAGCGGGACTCACAGATACGCAGTATTTT
- | TRBJ1-2 | TRBV7-2 | once | CASSSRDIPNYGYTF | TGTGCCAGCAGCAGCCGGGACATACCTAACTATGGCTACACCTTC
- | TRBJ1-1 | TRBV2 | - | CASTYLNTEAFF | TGTGCCAGCACCTATCTTAACACTGAAGCTTTCTTT
- | TRBJ2-3 | TRBV28 | - | CASSLGRLEHRYAYF | TGTGCCAGCAGTTTAGGCCGTTTAGAACACAGATACGCGTATTTT
- | TRBJ2-7 | TRBV5-1 | - | CASSLGGPGVHEQYF | TGCGCCAGCAGCTTGGGGGGCCCTGGGGTCCACGAGCAGTACTTC
- | TRBJ1-2 | TRBV5-1 | - | CASSLGWAGFAGYTF | TGCGCCAGCAGCTTGGGATGGGCAGGGTTTGCTGGCTACACCTTC
TRBD2 | TRBJ2-7 | TRBV2 | - | CASSGLRELKGEQYF | TGTGCCAGCAGTGGCTTGCGGGAGTTGAAGGGTGAGCAGTACTTC
- | TRBJ2-7 | TRBV10-3 | few | CAISEGSWEQYF | TGTGCCATCAGTGAGGGCAGTTGGGAGCAGTACTTC
- | TRBJ1-2 | TRBV5-4 | - | CASSLGRGKDYGYTF | TGTGCCAGCAGCTTAGGCAGGGGAAAGGACTATGGCTACACCTTC
TRBD1 | TRBJ1-2 | TRBV19 | - | CASSGQGKSGYTF | TGTGCCAGCTCCGGACAGGGGAAGTCTGGCTACACCTTC
TRBD1 | TRBJ1-2 | TRBV6-1 | - | CASSPGTDYGYTF | TGTGCCAGCAGCCCCGGGACAGATTATGGCTACACCTTC
TRBD1 | TRBJ1-3 | TRBV6-1 | - | CASSLGGNRNTIYF | TGTGCCAGCAGTTTAGGGGGCAATAGAAACACCATATATTTT
- | TRBJ1-4 | TRBV9 | - | CASSPSGINNEKLFF | TGTGCCAGCAGCCCTTCGGGGATTAATAATGAAAAACTGTTTTTT
TRBD2 | TRBJ2-7 | TRBV5-4 | - | CASSRGVWGGAYEQYF | TGTGCCAGCAGCCGCGGAGTATGGGGGGGTGCCTACGAGCAGTACTTC
- | TRBJ2-7 | TRBV7-8 | once | CASSFLTGPPYEQYF | TGTGCCAGCAGCTTCCTAACAGGGCCCCCCTACGAGCAGTACTTC
TRBD2 | TRBJ2-5 | TRBV4-1 | - | CASSQKASGNQETQYF | TGCGCCAGCAGCCAAAAGGCTAGCGGGAATCAAGAGACCCAGTACTTC
- | TRBJ2-7 | TRBV16 | - | CASSQSMGQAQYF | TGTGCCAGCAGCCAATCGATGGGGCAGGCCCAGTACTTC
- | TRBJ1-1 | TRBV28 | once | CASSFTRSNTEAFF | TGTGCCAGCAGTTTTACCCGGAGTAACACTGAAGCTTTCTTT
TRBD2 | TRBJ2-7 | TRBV28 | - | CATGLAGGGYEQYF | TGTGCCACCGGACTAGCGGGAGGGGGATACGAGCAGTACTTC
TRBD2 | TRBJ2-2 | TRBV25-1 | once | CASSAASGQIKTGELFF | TGTGCCAGCAGTGCGGCTAGCGGACAAATAAAAACCGGGGAGCTGTTTTTT
TRBD1 | TRBJ1-2 | TRBV6-1 | - | CASSLGGAFPYGYTF | TGTGCCAGCAGCCTAGGGGGCGCGTTCCCTTATGGCTACACCTTC
TRBD1 | TRBJ1-5 | TRBV30 | - | CAWGQGLLPNQPQHF | TGTGCCTGGGGACAGGGTCTTTTACCCAATCAGCCCCAGCATTTT
TRBD1 | TRBJ1-2 | TRBV6-1 | - | CASRDRIYGYTF | TGTGCCAGCAGGGACAGGATCTATGGCTACACCTTC
TRBD1 | TRBJ2-7 | TRBV19 | - | CASSITGQAYEQYF | TGTGCCAGTAGTATTACCGGACAGGCCTACGAGCAGTACTTC
TRBD1 | TRBJ2-2 | TRBV5-1 | - | CASSLEAGGNSNTGELFF | TGCGCCAGCAGCTTGGAAGCAGGGGGCAATTCGAACACCGGGGAGCTGTTTTTT
TRBD2 | TRBJ2-3 | TRBV5-6 | - | CASSRSGTSRETQYF | TGTGCCAGCAGCCGGTCCGGGACTAGTCGCGAGACGCAGTATTTT
- | TRBJ2-6 | TRBV11-2 | - | CASSHRDTLAGANVLTF | TGTGCCAGCAGCCACCGGGACACCCTAGCTGGGGCCAACGTCCTGACTTTC
TRBD1 | TRBJ2-7 | TRBV28 | - | CATWDSPSYEQYF | TGTGCCACCTGGGACAGTCCGTCCTACGAGCAGTACTTC
TRBD2 | TRBJ2-1 | TRBV7-8 | - | CASSRGRALNEQFF | TGTGCCAGCAGCCGCGGGAGGGCCCTCAATGAGCAGTTCTTC
- | TRBJ2-1 | TRBV9 | - | CASSETGIGNEQFF | TGTGCCAGCAGCGAGACAGGTATCGGCAATGAGCAGTTCTTC
- | TRBJ1-1 | TRBV7-8 | - | CASSPLRQGLEAFF | TGTGCCAGCAGTCCCCTCCGGCAGGGTTTGGAAGCTTTCTTT
TRBD1 | TRBJ1-6 | TRBV6-1 | - | CASSETGTSPLHF | TGTGCCAGCAGTGAGACAGGGACGTCACCCCTCCACTTT
- | TRBJ2-7 | TRBV2 | - | CASSDGMDYEQYF | TGTGCCAGCAGTGATGGGATGGACTACGAGCAGTACTTC
- | TRBJ2-1 | TRBV4-1 | - | CASSQDHGSRNEQFF | TGCGCCAGCAGCCAAGATCACGGGAGTCGCAATGAGCAGTTCTTC
- | TRBJ1-2 | TRBV28 | - | CASSFSNYGYTF | TGTGCCAGCAGTTTCTCTAACTATGGCTACACCTTC
- | TRBJ2-7 | TRBV7-8 | once | CASSLVGGSYEQYF | TGTGCCAGCAGCTTAGTAGGGGGCTCCTACGAGCAGTACTTC
- | TRBJ2-1 | TRBV5-1 | few | CASSRGRETNEQFF | TGCGCCAGCAGCCGGGGGCGGGAGACCAATGAGCAGTTCTTC
- | TRBJ2-5 | TRBV6-1 | - | CASRMNIGGLETQYF | TGTGCCAGCAGGATGAACATTGGCGGACTTGAGACCCAGTACTTC
- | TRBJ2-5 | TRBV7-9 | - | CASSRGQGGKTQYF | TGTGCCAGCAGCCGAGGTCAGGGTGGGAAGACCCAGTACTTC
- | TRBJ1-1 | TRBV7-9 | - | CASREGGQGTEAFF | TGTGCCAGCAGGGAAGGGGGTCAGGGGACTGAAGCTTTCTTT
- | TRBJ2-7 | TRBV28 | - | CASMRNEQYF | TGTGCCAGCATGAGGAACGAGCAGTACTTC
TRBD1 | TRBJ2-1 | TRBV19 | once | CASRAMDRGMTVNEQFF | TGTGCCAGTAGAGCTATGGACAGGGGTATGACGGTCAATGAGCAGTTCTTC
- | TRBJ2-2 | TRBV4-1 | - | CASSLPGAGELFF | TGCGCCAGCAGCCTCCCCGGAGCCGGGGAGCTGTTTTTT
- | TRBJ1-1 | TRBV9 | - | CASSPLGGNTEAFF | TGTGCCAGCAGCCCCCTGGGGGGGAACACTGAAGCTTTCTTT
- | TRBJ1-1 | TRBV29-1 | - | CSVGGMQTRTDTEAFF | TGCAGCGTTGGGGGCATGCAAACCAGGACGGACACTGAAGCTTTCTTT
TRBD1 | TRBJ1-1 | TRBV6-1 | - | CASSEMTGGNTEAFF | TGTGCCAGCAGTGAAATGACAGGGGGGAACACTGAAGCTTTCTTT
- | TRBJ1-1 | TRBV18 | - | CASSPKAGWNTEAFF | TGTGCCAGCTCACCGAAGGCAGGGTGGAACACTGAAGCTTTCTTT
- | TRBJ2-3 | TRBV27 | - | CASSLQGRPDTQYF | TGTGCCAGCAGTTTACAGGGTCGGCCAGATACGCAGTATTTT
- | TRBJ1-5 | TRBV6-1 | - | CAGGSLNQPQHF | TGTGCCGGCGGCAGCCTTAATCAGCCCCAGCATTTT
TRBD1 | TRBJ1-1 | TRBV5-1 | - | CASSLEGQGVEAFF | TGCGCCAGCAGTCTGGAGGGACAGGGAGTGGAAGCTTTCTTT
TRBD2 | TRBJ2-7 | TRBV6-1 | - | CASSALGSGSYEQYF | TGTGCCAGCAGTGCATTAGGTAGCGGGAGCTACGAGCAGTACTTC
TRBD1 | TRBJ2-2 | TRBV27 | - | CASSLRTGYLGELFF | TGTGCCAGCAGTCTCAGGACAGGGTATTTGGGGGAGCTGTTTTTT